The 2 T cell receptor beta chains below come from one sample, sequenced in a study of identical twins. TCRdb used MiXCR to reprocess the 5' RACE reads, holding one entry per CDR3 protein. Counted here are under 250,000 distinct CDR3 sequences, more than 6.5% occurring once; the ten biggest clones make up about 1.9%. These records were also assigned to another study, of yellow fever vaccine responses in identical twins.

Sequencing used memory (CD45RO+) T cells sorted from blood. The receptors were sampled from a woman aged 18-29 years in good health.

The table lists this clonotype with many counts. The chain links TRBV5-1 to TRBJ2-1; maybe TRBD1 (6 bases). Trimming took 0 bases from V and 7 from J, leaving 11 bases between them. The CDR3 contains 14 residues. In germline, CDR1 is SGHRS, CDR2 YFSETQ. CDR3 nucleotides: TGCGCCAGCAGCTTGGGAAGGGACAATAATGAGCAGTTCTTC. Its translation is CASSLGRDNNEQFF.

The V call is TRBV12-3 or TRBV12-4, the J call TRBJ2-2; 7 bases line up with TRBD2. The CDR3 spans 14 residues. V gave up 7 bases and J gave up 6 bases; unmatched junction bases: 8. CDR3 sequence: CASTSRGGAGELFF. The CDR3 DNA reads as TGTGCCAGCACCTCCCGTGGGGGGGCCGGGGAGCTGTTTTTT.